The sample holds a few counts of the clone carrying this T cell receptor beta chain. The data were taken from a study of T cells in Graves' hyperthyroidism and ophthalmopathy. This CDR3 has 15 amino acids. V dropped 3 bases and J dropped 3 bases, with 12 bases sitting between them. Germline lookup yields CDR1 DFQATT and CDR2 SNEGSKA (reference sequence). RNA transcripts were the template for amplifying TCR beta CDR3 regions. The HTBI primer set was used in a first-round RT-PCR of the TCR CDR3. TCRdb fed the multiplex PCR reads into MiXCR, producing one record per CDR3 protein. The sample contains roughly 720,000 distinct CDR3 sequences, roughly a sixth of which appear only once.

The clonotype was recovered from a man between 45 and 60 years old with Graves' hyperthyroidism. Sequencing used blood. J is TRBJ2-6 and V is TRBV20-1, with D possibly being TRBD2 (5 bases). The CDR3 region has the DNA TGCAGTGCTAGCCGAGGACTCAATGGGGCCAACGTCCTGACTTTC. As protein: CSASRGLNGANVLTF.